This T cell receptor beta chain came from a study of regulatory T cells in long-lasting Graves disease. Regarding the study as a whole: Those with persistent Graves' had less TCR diversity than newly diagnosed patients.

The CDR3 runs to 14 residues. The ends were cut back, 0 bases at V and 4 bases at J, with 10 bases in the middle. Germline CDR1 reads SGDLS; CDR2 reads YYNGEE. On this clonotype: As yet, its antigen is unknown.

Construction of TCR beta libraries relied on iRepertoire HTBI primers and on Arm-PCR targeting CDR3 regions. TCRdb called the multiplex PCR reads again in MiXCR, with one record for every CDR3 protein. The sample lists hundreds of thousands of distinct CDR3 sequences, 15% to 20% occurring once. Time point meaning: newly diagnosed GD, antithyroid drugs for less than 3 months. RNA extracted from PBMCs served as the sequencing template. These same records also appear under a second study, on T cells in Graves' hyperthyroidism and ophthalmopathy. Per that study: First-round RT-PCR of the TCR CDR3 relied on the HTBI primer set.

V is TRBV9 and J is TRBJ1-2, with D unclear. The source of this sequence is a man aged 35 to 55 with Graves disease. This specimen consisted of peripheral blood mononuclear cells (PBMCs), obtained at new diagnosis, from a patient treated with antithyroid drugs. The CDR3 reads CASSVEPGTYGYTF. As DNA, the CDR3 is TGTGCCAGCAGCGTAGAGCCGGGCACCTATGGCTACACCTTC.